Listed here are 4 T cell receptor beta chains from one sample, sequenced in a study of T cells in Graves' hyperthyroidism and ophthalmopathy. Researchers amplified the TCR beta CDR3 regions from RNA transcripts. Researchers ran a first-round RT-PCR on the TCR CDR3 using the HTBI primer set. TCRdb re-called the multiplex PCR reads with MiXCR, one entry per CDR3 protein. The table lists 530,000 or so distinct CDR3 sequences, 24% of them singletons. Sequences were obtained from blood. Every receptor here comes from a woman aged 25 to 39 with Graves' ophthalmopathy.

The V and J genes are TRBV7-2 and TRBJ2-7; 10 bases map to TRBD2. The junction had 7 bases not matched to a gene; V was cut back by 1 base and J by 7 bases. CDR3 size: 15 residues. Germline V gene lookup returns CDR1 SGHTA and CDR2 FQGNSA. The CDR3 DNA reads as TGTGCCAGCAGCTTAGGAGCAGCGGGGGGGCGTGAGCAGTACTTC. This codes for CASSLGAAGGREQYF.

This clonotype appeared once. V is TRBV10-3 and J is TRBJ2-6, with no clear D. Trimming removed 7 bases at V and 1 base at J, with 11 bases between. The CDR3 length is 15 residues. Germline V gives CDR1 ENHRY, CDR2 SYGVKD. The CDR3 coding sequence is TGTGCCATCATTCCTGACCCGTCTGGGGCCAACGTCCTGACTTTC. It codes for CAIIPDPSGANVLTF.

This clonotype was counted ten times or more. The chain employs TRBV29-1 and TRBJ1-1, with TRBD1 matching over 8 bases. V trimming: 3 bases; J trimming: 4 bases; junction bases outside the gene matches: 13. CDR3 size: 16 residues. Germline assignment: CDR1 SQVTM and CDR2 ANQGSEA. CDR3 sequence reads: CSVEVQGAGLGTEAFF. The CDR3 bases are TGCAGCGTTGAGGTGCAGGGGGCAGGTTTGGGCACTGAAGCTTTCTTT.

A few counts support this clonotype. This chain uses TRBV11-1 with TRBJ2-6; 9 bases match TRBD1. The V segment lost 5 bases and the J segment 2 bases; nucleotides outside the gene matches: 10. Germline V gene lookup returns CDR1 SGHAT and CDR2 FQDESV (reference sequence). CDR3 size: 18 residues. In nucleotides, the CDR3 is TGTGCCAGCAGCCCATCACAGGGACAGGGTGCTGGGGCCAACGTCCTGACTTTC. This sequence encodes CASSPSQGQGAGANVLTF. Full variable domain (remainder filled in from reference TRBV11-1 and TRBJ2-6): EAEVAQSPRYKITEKSQAVAFWCDPISGHATLYWYRQILGQGPELLVQFQDESVVDDSQLPKDRFSAERLKGVDSTLKIQPAELGDSAMYLCASSPSQGQGAGANVLTFGAGSRLTVL.